This TCR beta chain stems from a study of PD-L1 blockade in urothelial cancer. Study-level background: Blood was analyzed 3 weeks (second dose) and 6 weeks after treatment start.

Sequenced by immunoSEQ multiplex PCR; TCRdb stores in-frame clones only, minus some. The sample has 130,000 or so clones, approximately 88% seen once. Time point of the sample: pretreatment peripheral blood. This specimen consisted of PBMCs, obtained around atezolizumab (anti-PD-L1) treatment. This receptor was taken from a man aged 50 or older with urothelial cancer.

The CDR3 here is CASSYQRQAANYGYTF. The DNA of the CDR3 is TGTGCCAGCAGTTACCAACGGCAGGCCGCTAACTATGGCTACACCTTC. The V gene is TRBV6-6, the J gene TRBJ1-2; D is unclear. The CDR3 loop spans 16 amino acids. Germline values: CDR1 MNHNY, CDR2 SVGAGI (reference sequence). Trimming took 2 bases from V and 0 from J, leaving 13 bases between them.